These 30 T cell receptor beta chains were all obtained from the same sample, sequenced in a study of blood T cell repertoires in COVID-19. Produced via immunoSEQ multiplex PCR; TCRdb's table is partial and in-frame only. In the table there are about 310,000 clones, approximately 89% of which are singletons. Material for sequencing was PBMCs or T cells enriched from blood (not recorded which). The receptors come from a young woman who had recovered from COVID-19.

V gene TRBV10-3 combines with J gene TRBJ2-2; no firm D call. The length of the CDR3 is 16 residues. Germline V lookup: CDR1 ENHRY, CDR2 SYGVKD. The germline V and J ends were trimmed by 4 bases and 2 bases, with 14 bases remaining between them. Written as DNA, the CDR3 is TGTGCCATCAGTGCCCTCCAACAAGATAACACCGGGGAGCTGTTTTTT. It encodes CAISALQQDNTGELFF.

In its sample, this clone was seen once. The chain joins TRBV27 to TRBJ1-5, with unresolved D. Germline CDR1 and CDR2: MNHEY and SMNVEV (reference sequence). This CDR3 is 14 amino acids long. V lost 7 bases and J lost 2, with 12 bases in between. CDR3 nucleotides: TGTGCCAGCAAACTCATCGGGGGCAATCAGCCCCAGCATTTT. Translating gives CASKLIGGNQPQHF.

The chain combines TRBV6-5 with TRBJ1-1, with TRBD1 matching over 9 bases. J lost 12 bases, V lost 3 bases, and 5 bases had no gene match. The CDR3 is 12 amino acids. The V gene's germline CDR1 is MNHEY and CDR2 SVGAGI. The CDR3 protein is CASSYDRGLTFF. The CDR3 coding sequence is TGTGCCAGCAGTTATGACAGGGGGTTAACTTTCTTT.

The rearrangement joins TRBV27 to TRBJ1-5; TRBD1 aligns across 9 bases. The CDR3 is 15 residues long. J gave up 3 bases and V 8 bases, and 8 bases lay outside the gene matches. Germline values: CDR1 MNHEY, CDR2 SMNVEV (reference sequence). CDR3 in amino acids: CASRRGQGSNQPQHF. CDR3 nucleotide sequence: TGTGCCAGCCGGAGGGGACAGGGATCCAATCAGCCCCAGCATTTT.

This chain links TRBV3-1 (or the pseudogene TRBV3-2) with TRBJ2-7, with no clear D. The CDR3 runs 13 residues. Trimming removed 1 base from V and 4 bases from J, with 8 bases in between. Germline V gene lookup returns CDR1 LGHDT and CDR2 YNNKEL (reference sequence). The CDR3 region is CASSQAMEYEQYF. CDR3 DNA sequence: TGTGCCAGCAGCCAAGCCATGGAGTACGAGCAGTACTTC.

V gene TRBV7-3 combines with J gene TRBJ1-1; D unresolved. The germline CDR1 and CDR2 sequences are SGHTA and FQGTGA. The CDR3 runs to 19 residues. Trimming cost V 2 bases and J 8 bases, with 30 bases left between them. The CDR3 DNA is TGTGCCAGCAGCTTATTTTCCCGTCAGCTACCGTCGATAGCGGAGGAAGCTTTCTTT. Translation gives CASSLFSRQLPSIAEEAFF.

This clone was counted a few times. V is TRBV11-2 and J is TRBJ2-1; 10 bases map to TRBD2. The junction had 6 bases not matched to a gene; V was cut back by 1 base and J by 3 bases. This CDR3 contains 17 residues. Per germline, CDR1 SGHAT and CDR2 FQNNGV. The CDR3 is CASSLVLGLADYNEQFF. The DNA of the CDR3 is TGTGCCAGCAGCTTAGTATTAGGACTAGCGGACTACAATGAGCAGTTCTTC.

This clone has only one observation. This rearrangement joins TRBV5-1 to TRBJ2-1; 10 bases line up with TRBD2. Germline lookup yields CDR1 SGHRS and CDR2 YFSETQ. With 2 bases clipped from V and 9 bases from J, the junction kept 8 bases outside the gene matches. The CDR3 length is 15 residues. CDR3 sequence: CASSFWLAGEGEQFF. CDR3 DNA: TGCGCCAGCAGCTTTTGGCTAGCGGGAGAAGGTGAGCAGTTCTTC. The full variable domain, rest sourced from reference TRBV5-1 and TRBJ2-1, is KAGVTQTPRYLIKTRGQQVTLSCSPISGHRSVSWYQQTPGQGLQFLFEYFSETQRNKGNFPGRFSGRQFSNSRSEMNVSTLELGDSALYLCASSFWLAGEGEQFFGPGTRLTVL.

A note on this clone: The same CDR3 is also encoded by other DNA sequences in this sample. The chain uses TRBV28 and TRBJ2-7; D is uncertain. The CDR3 sequence is 14 residues long. Trimming left V 1 base short and J 5 bases short, with 12 bases between. Per the germline V gene, CDR1 is MDHEN and CDR2 is SYDVKM. For the CDR3, the DNA is TGTGCCAGCAGTTTATTTCGTGGGCTCGACGAGCAGTACTTC. This gives the protein CASSLFRGLDEQYF.

This sequence joins TRBV30 and TRBJ1-2; maybe TRBD1 (5 bases). Germline V CDR1 and CDR2: GTSNPN, SVGIG (reference sequence). The CDR3 totals 14 residues. V lost 3 bases, J lost 7 bases, and 18 bases lay in between. CDR3 sequence (DNA): TGTGCCTGGAGCCACCAGGGCCCGGGGGGTGGCTACACCTTC. Translating it yields CAWSHQGPGGGYTF.

The rearrangement joins TRBV10-3 to TRBJ2-2; 8 bases align to TRBD2. The CDR3 has 15 amino acids. CDR1 and CDR2 from the germline V gene are ENHRY and SYGVKD. The ends lost 5 bases at V and 5 bases at J; junction bases unmatched: 7. The CDR3 sequence: CAISISSGSTGELFF. The CDR3, as DNA: TGTGCCATCAGTATCTCTAGCGGGTCTACCGGGGAGCTGTTTTTT.

This clone appeared a single time. The chain is built from TRBV18 and TRBJ1-2; TRBD1 might be the D (5 bases). Germline CDR1 and CDR2: KGHSH and LQKENI. The CDR3 has 13 residues. V dropped 6 bases and J dropped 2 bases, with 10 bases sitting between them. The CDR3 spells CASSKTENYGYTF. The CDR3, as DNA: TGTGCCAGCTCCAAGACAGAGAACTATGGCTACACCTTC.

The chain is built from TRBV7-6 and TRBJ2-1; D might be TRBD2 (7 bases). The V end lost 5 bases, the J end lost 7 bases, and 18 bases lay between the germline ends. The germline CDR1 and CDR2 sequences are SGHVS and FNYEAQ. CDR3 length: 15 amino acids. The CDR3 reads CASSLGGGARNEQFF. CDR3 in DNA: TGTGCCAGCAGCCTAGGTGGGGGGGCGAGGAATGAGCAGTTCTTC. Based on the CDR3 plus reference TRBV7-6 and TRBJ2-1, the full variable domain is GAGVSQSPRYKVTKRGQDVALRCDPISGHVSLYWYRQALGQGPEFLTYFNYEAQQDKSGLPNDRFSAERPEGSISTLTIQRTEQRDSAMYRCASSLGGGARNEQFFGPGTRLTVL.

The chain is built from TRBV29-1 and TRBJ1-1; no firm D call. The CDR3 extends over 14 amino acids. Trimming took 5 bases from V and 1 from J, leaving 14 bases between them. Looked up from germline, CDR1 is SQVTM and CDR2 is ANQGSEA. CDR3 in amino acids: CSVNLWGENTEAFF. The CDR3 nucleotides read TGCAGCGTTAATTTATGGGGAGAGAACACTGAAGCTTTCTTT. Full variable domain (remainder filled in from reference TRBV29-1 and TRBJ1-1): SAVISQKPSRDICQRGTSLTIQCQVDSQVTMMFWYRQQPGQSLTLIATANQGSEATYESGFVIDKFPISRPNLTFSTLTVSNMSPEDSSIYLCSVNLWGENTEAFFGQGTRLTVV.

The gene calls are TRBV9 and TRBJ1-2, with D unclear. This CDR3 has 15 residues. V was clipped by 4 bases and J by 2 bases, with 15 bases between them. Germline V gives CDR1 SGDLS, CDR2 YYNGEE. CDR3 residues: CASSPPGVGNYGYTF. For the CDR3, the DNA is TGTGCCAGCAGCCCCCCCGGGGTCGGGAACTATGGCTACACCTTC.

CDR3 region: CATSRDAGQGYGYTF. For the CDR3, the DNA is TGTGCCACCAGCAGAGATGCGGGTCAGGGGTATGGCTACACCTTC. The chain combines TRBV15 with TRBJ1-2, with D perhaps matching TRBD1 (6 bases). Germline CDR1 is LNHNV and CDR2 is YYDKDF (reference sequence). Trimming stripped 0 bases from V and 5 bases from J, with 13 bases between. This CDR3 contains 15 residues.

CDR3 bases: TGTGCCAGCAGCTTAGGAAGCTCGTTAGCGGGAGAAGGGTACACCGGGGAGCTGTTTTTT. As protein: CASSLGSSLAGEGYTGELFF. The chain joins TRBV7-6 to TRBJ2-2, with TRBD2 matching 9 bases. This CDR3 has 20 amino acids. CDR1 and CDR2 from the germline V gene are SGHVS and FNYEAQ. The junction had 15 bases not matched to a gene; V was cut back by 1 base and J by 3 bases.

This rearrangement joins TRBV28 to TRBJ2-2; 8 bases agree with TRBD1. The V gene's germline CDR1 is MDHEN and CDR2 SYDVKM. The CDR3 totals 16 residues. Losses at the gene ends were 5 bases for V and 1 base for J; bases not matched to a gene: 6. The CDR3, as DNA: TGTGCCAGCAGTCTTGGGACAGGCATGAACACCGGGGAGCTGTTTTTT. It specifies CASSLGTGMNTGELFF.

CDR3 coding DNA: TGTGCCAGCAGTGAACTCGGTCCAGATACGCAGTATTTT. Its translation is CASSELGPDTQYF. The rearrangement uses TRBV25-1 and TRBJ2-3; the D is unclear. This CDR3 is built from 13 residues. Looked up from germline, CDR1 is MGHDK and CDR2 is SYGVNS. V gave up 2 bases and J gave up 4 bases, with 7 bases separating them. The full variable domain, completed using reference TRBV25-1 and TRBJ2-3, is EADIYQTPRYLVIGTGKKITLECSQTMGHDKMYWYQQDPGMELHLIHYSYGVNSTEKGDLSSESTVSRIRTEHFPLTLESARPSHTSQYLCASSELGPDTQYFGPGTRLTVL.

The chain combines TRBV27 with TRBJ2-7; 10 positions agree with TRBD1. The CDR3 totals 17 residues. Germline CDR1 MNHEY, CDR2 SMNVEV (reference sequence). V lost 0 bases and J lost 6; bases outside the gene matches: 11. In DNA form, the CDR3 reads TGTGCCAGCAGTTTATCAAGACCGGGACAGGGGAGAGGCGAGCAGTACTTC. It translates to CASSLSRPGQGRGEQYF.

The rearrangement links TRBV29-1 to TRBJ1-4; 9 bases are a match to TRBD1. The CDR3 is made up of 14 amino acids. The V segment lost 3 bases and the J segment 7 bases; nucleotides outside the gene matches: 6. The germline V gene encodes CDR1 SQVTM and CDR2 ANQGSEA. Written as DNA, the CDR3 is TGCAGCGTTGAGGGGGGGACAGGGAGTGAAAAACTGTTTTTT. Protein product: CSVEGGTGSEKLFF. The full variable domain, completed using reference TRBV29-1 and TRBJ1-4, is SAVISQKPSRDICQRGTSLTIQCQVDSQVTMMFWYRQQPGQSLTLIATANQGSEATYESGFVIDKFPISRPNLTFSTLTVSNMSPEDSSIYLCSVEGGTGSEKLFFGSGTQLSVL.

The V and J genes are TRBV27 and TRBJ2-1; D perhaps matches TRBD2 (5 bases). The CDR3 covers 16 residues. The germline V and J ends were trimmed by 0 bases and 3 bases, with 12 bases remaining between them. CDR1 MNHEY and CDR2 SMNVEV come from the germline V gene (reference sequence). The CDR3 coding sequence is TGTGCCAGCAGTTTATCTGAGGGAGTCGGCTACAATGAGCAGTTCTTC. It yields the protein CASSLSEGVGYNEQFF.

Here the CDR3 reads CASSQVGQVAWETQYF. Written as DNA, the CDR3 is TGTGCCAGCAGCCAAGTCGGACAGGTGGCTTGGGAGACCCAGTACTTC. The chain uses TRBV14 and TRBJ2-5, with 7 bases matching TRBD1. V lost 1 base, J lost 5 bases, and 10 bases stayed unmatched. The CDR3 contains 16 residues. CDR1 SGHDN and CDR2 FVKESK come from the germline V gene.

The gene calls are TRBV7-9 and TRBJ1-2, with no clear D. Germline V gene lookup returns CDR1 SEHNR and CDR2 FQNEAQ (reference sequence). V was pared by 0 bases and J by 5 bases, with 7 bases between. The CDR3 has 13 residues. The CDR3 bases are TGTGCCAGCAGCTTAGCGTTAGTTTATGGCTACACCTTC. Translating it yields CASSLALVYGYTF. Based on the CDR3 plus reference TRBV7-9 and TRBJ1-2, the full variable domain is DTGVSQNPRHKITKRGQNVTFRCDPISEHNRLYWYRQTLGQGPEFLTYFQNEAQLEKSRLLSDRFSAERPKGSFSTLEIQRTEQGDSAMYLCASSLALVYGYTFGSGTRLTVV.

The chain employs TRBV5-1 and TRBJ2-1, with D possibly TRBD2 on 7 matching bases. From germline, CDR1 is SGHRS and CDR2 YFSETQ. CDR3 size: 16 residues. Trimming stripped 2 bases from V and 3 bases from J, with 15 bases between. CDR3 sequence reads: CASSLGGGELYNEQFF. In DNA, the CDR3 is TGCGCCAGCAGCTTAGGCGGGGGCGAACTCTACAATGAGCAGTTCTTC.

The chain has TRBV19 and TRBJ2-1, with D unclear. The CDR3 spans 15 residues. Looked up from germline, CDR1 is LNHDA and CDR2 is SQIVND (reference sequence). Trimming took off 4 bases at V and 0 bases at J, with 10 bases between the two ends. The CDR3 protein is CASSTYPSSYNEQFF. The CDR3 coding sequence is TGTGCCAGTAGTACGTACCCGAGCTCCTACAATGAGCAGTTCTTC.

This clone occurred once. This sequence joins TRBV11-2 and TRBJ1-1, with D tentatively TRBD1 (6 bases). Germline CDR1 is SGHAT and CDR2 is FQNNGV. V gave up 5 bases and J gave up 7 bases, with 14 bases separating them. The CDR3 has 13 amino acids. The CDR3 nucleotides read TGTGCCAGCAGCCCGACAGGTCTTAGTGAAGCTTTCTTT. It is translated as CASSPTGLSEAFF.

This chain joins TRBV28 and TRBJ2-7, with 7 positions matching TRBD1. The CDR3 is 14 amino acids. In germline, CDR1 is MDHEN, CDR2 SYDVKM. With 4 bases clipped from V and 6 bases from J, the junction kept 9 bases outside the gene matches. As DNA, the CDR3 is TGTGCCAGCAGTTCCCGGCCCCAGGGGGTCGAGCAGTACTTC. It codes for CASSSRPQGVEQYF.

This chain uses TRBV4-2 with TRBJ2-7; 7 positions agree with TRBD1. The V and J ends lost 4 bases and 5 bases, in that order; junction bases with no gene match: 11. Looked up from germline, CDR1 is LGHNA and CDR2 is YNFKEQ. This CDR3 is 15 amino acids long. The DNA for the CDR3 is TGTGCCAGCAGCCGAAACGACAGGGCCCCCAACGAGCAGTACTTC. Its translation is CASSRNDRAPNEQYF.

This clone was seen a handful of times. The genes are TRBV6-1 and TRBJ1-4; D remains unclear. V lost 3 bases, J lost 3 bases, and 14 bases lay in between. The length of the CDR3 is 16 residues. Germline CDR1 reads MNHNS; CDR2 reads SASEGT. The CDR3 nucleotides are TGTGCCAGCAGTGAGGGTACGGGGAACTCTAATGAAAAACTGTTTTTT. Translation gives CASSEGTGNSNEKLFF.